The 5 T cell receptor beta chains listed next were all sequenced from one sample in a study of T cell responses to AZD1222 COVID-19 vaccine. Using immunoSEQ multiplex PCR, the repertoire was profiled, and TCRdb retains in-frame clones only, with some absent. The table has approximately 260,000 clones, 85% to 95% seen once. This material consisted of peripheral blood, taken on day 0 of AZD1222 vaccination. The receptor set was obtained from an adult in good health.

This chain joins TRBV4-1 and TRBJ1-2; D gene uncertain. CDR3 length equals 15 residues. CDR1 and CDR2 (germline): MGHRA, YSYEKL. V dropped 0 bases and J dropped 7 bases, with 15 bases sitting between them. CDR3 bases: TGCGCCAGCAGCCAAGATCCCTCGGGGATCGGTGGCTACACCTTC. Amino acid sequence: CASSQDPSGIGGYTF.

The chain carries TRBV27 and TRBJ1-5; D call uncertain. This CDR3 has 14 amino acids. V shed 3 bases and J shed 0 bases, with 6 bases lying between them. Germline V CDR1 and CDR2: MNHEY, SMNVEV (reference sequence). CDR3 region: CASSFGYSNQPQHF. The CDR3 bases are TGTGCCAGCAGTTTTGGGTATAGCAATCAGCCCCAGCATTTT.

The chain recombines TRBV28 with TRBJ2-7, with TRBD2 identical over 9 bases. The CDR3 loop spans 16 amino acids. Germline lookup yields CDR1 MDHEN and CDR2 SYDVKM. Losses at the gene ends were 4 bases for V and 7 bases for J; bases not matched to a gene: 14. The CDR3 here is CASSSPSGRTSGEQYF. Written as DNA, the CDR3 is TGTGCCAGCAGTTCCCCAAGCGGGAGGACCAGTGGGGAGCAGTACTTC.

This chain connects TRBV19 to TRBJ2-2; 11 bases map to TRBD1. Per the germline V gene, CDR1 is LNHDA and CDR2 is SQIVND (reference sequence). The CDR3 extends over 15 amino acids. V lost 5 bases to trimming and J lost 5 bases; unmatched junction nucleotides: 4. CDR3 sequence (DNA): TGTGCCAGTAGTCCCCGGGACAGGGGGACCGGGGAGCTGTTTTTT. This translates into CASSPRDRGTGELFF.

V and J are TRBV6-2 or TRBV6-3 and TRBJ2-7, with D perhaps TRBD2 (5 bases). V was cut by 5 bases and J by 0 bases, with 14 bases left in between. The CDR3 sequence is 15 residues long. The germline V gene encodes CDR1 MNHEY and CDR2 SVGEGT. CDR3 DNA: TGTGCCAGCAGTGTGGAGCGGAAAGTCTCCTACGAGCAGTACTTC. Residues: CASSVERKVSYEQYF.